The rows below give T cell receptor beta chains drawn from one sample of a study of cytomegalovirus exposure and HLA in healthy donors. Using immunoSEQ multiplex PCR, the repertoire was profiled, and TCRdb retains in-frame clones only, with some absent. The sample carries some 210,000 clones, roughly four fifths recorded once. Specimen: PBMCs. These receptor sequences come from a woman aged 45-65 years in good health and CMV-seropositive. The CDR3 runs from the conserved cysteine through the conserved F or W. D genes are given only for firm matches. Size is stated for part of the rows, as once, few or many counts, or as a class when the clone is expanded.

v_gene	j_gene	abundance	d_gene	CDR3nt	CDR3aa
TRBV6-1	TRBJ1-5	once	TRBD1	TGTGCCAGCAGTGGACAGGGTTTTCAGCCCCAGCATTTT	CASSGQGFQPQHF
TRBV11-2	TRBJ1-6	once	TRBD1	TGTGCCAGCAGCCCAGGGGGCAGGTGGGGTAATTCACCCCTCCACTTT	CASSPGGRWGNSPLHF
TRBV5-1	TRBJ2-3	.	TRBD1	TGCGCCAGCAGCCCCCGGGGACAGGGGGCGGACGTCGATACGCAGTATTTT	CASSPRGQGADVDTQYF
TRBV6-1	TRBJ2-1	once	TRBD1	TGTGCCAGCAGTGCCCGGACAGGAACCGGTGAGCAGTTCTTC	CASSARTGTGEQFF
TRBV18	TRBJ2-7	.	.	TGTGCCAGCTCTCTTACCGAAAGGGGTTACGAGCAGTACTTC	CASSLTERGYEQYF
TRBV15	TRBJ2-1	.	TRBD2	TGTGCCACCAGCAAAAACCTCGGGCGGGGGGGATCCTACAATGAGCAGTTCTTC	CATSKNLGRGGSYNEQFF
TRBV6-1	TRBJ1-1	few	.	TGTGCCAGCAGTGAATATCAGGCTGAAGCTTTCTTT	CASSEYQAEAFF
TRBV7-3	TRBJ2-1	.	.	TGTGCCAGCAGTCAAGGGGTGGGTTTAGGCAATGAGCAGTTCTTC	CASSQGVGLGNEQFF
TRBV19	TRBJ1-2	once	.	TGTGCCAGTAGTAAGCAAACTGATAACTATGGCTACACCTTC	CASSKQTDNYGYTF
TRBV30	TRBJ1-1	.	TRBD1	TGTGCCTGGATACCGACAGGGACGGTAGGCACTGAAGCTTTCTTT	CAWIPTGTVGTEAFF
TRBV5-1	TRBJ1-2	.	.	TGCGCCAGCAGCTTGCAAGGGGATGAGTATGGCTACACCTTC	CASSLQGDEYGYTF
TRBV7-2	TRBJ2-7	few	TRBD2	TGTGCCAGCCAAAAACCGGGACTACGTTCCTACGAGCAGTACTTC	CASQKPGLRSYEQYF
TRBV5-1	TRBJ2-7	few	.	TGCGCCAGCAGCTTCCGAACATACGAGCAGTACTTC	CASSFRTYEQYF
TRBV5-1	TRBJ1-5	.	.	TGCGCCAGCAGGGAGACGGTCAATCAGCCCCAGCATTTT	CASRETVNQPQHF
TRBV4-1	TRBJ1-2	.	TRBD1	TGCGCCAGCAGCCGCTATCTTCAACAGGGGCTCAACTATGGCTACACCTTC	CASSRYLQQGLNYGYTF
TRBV6-4	TRBJ2-1	.	TRBD2	TGTGCCAGCAGTGGACTAGCGGGGGGCAATGAGCAGTTCTTC	CASSGLAGGNEQFF
TRBV7-3	TRBJ2-2	.	TRBD2	TGTGCCAGCAGCTTGGGGACTAGGGGCGGGGAGCTGTTTTTT	CASSLGTRGGELFF
TRBV5-5	TRBJ2-5	.	TRBD1	TGTGCCAGCAGCTTAGGGGGACAGACGGAGACCCAGTACTTC	CASSLGGQTETQYF
TRBV30	TRBJ1-1	.	TRBD1	TGTGCCTGGAGTGTACGAGGGGGCAGTGAAGCTTTCTTT	CAWSVRGGSEAFF
TRBV5-1	TRBJ1-5	.	.	TGCGCCAGCAGCTTGGGGCAGAATAGCAATCAGCCCCAGCATTTT	CASSLGQNSNQPQHF
TRBV11-2	TRBJ2-3	.	TRBD1	TGTGCCAGCAGCTCGGGACAGCTAGTGGCAGATACGCAGTATTTT	CASSSGQLVADTQYF
TRBV7-9	TRBJ1-2	once	TRBD1	TGTGCCAGCAGCCCACCGCGAGGGGGCGCTGACTATGGCTACACCTTC	CASSPPRGGADYGYTF
TRBV6-1	TRBJ2-1	.	.	TGTGCCAGCAGTGCACTAAACAATGAGCAGTTCTTC	CASSALNNEQFF
TRBV30	TRBJ2-1	few	TRBD2	TGTGCCTGGAGTCAGGGTGGGAGCGGGGGTCTGGGTGAGCAGTTCTTC	CAWSQGGSGGLGEQFF
TRBV9	TRBJ2-7	once	.	TGTGCCAGCAGCGTAGATGGGGCCCGATACGAGCAGTACTTC	CASSVDGARYEQYF
TRBV6-5	TRBJ2-1	.	.	TGTGCCAGCACCCAGGGCAATGAGCAGTTCTTC	CASTQGNEQFF
TRBV6-5	TRBJ2-7	once	.	TGTGCCAGCAGTTACTCGCGGGGGCAGACCTACGAGCAGTACTTC	CASSYSRGQTYEQYF
TRBV30	TRBJ1-3	.	.	TGTGCCTGGAGTTTCTGGGGGGGGGTTGGTGTTAACACCATATATTTT	CAWSFWGGVGVNTIYF
TRBV7-9	TRBJ2-7	few	TRBD1	TGTGCCAGCAGCCCGGGACAGGGGTCATCCTACGAGCAGTACTTC	CASSPGQGSSYEQYF
TRBV30	TRBJ2-7	.	TRBD1	TGTGCCTGGAATCGAGGGGGCGCAAGCTCCTACGAGCAGTACTTC	CAWNRGGASSYEQYF
TRBV4-1	TRBJ2-3	.	.	TGCGCCAGCAGCCAAGTCCAGGGTGCGACAGATACGCAGTATTTT	CASSQVQGATDTQYF
TRBV10-3	TRBJ2-7	.	TRBD2	TGTGCCATCGGGGGAGGGAGAACCTACGAGCAGTACTTC	CAIGGGRTYEQYF
TRBV7-9	TRBJ2-1	.	.	TGTGCCAGCAGCTCTCTGGGGGACTTTGCGACGGATGAGCAGTTCTTC	CASSSLGDFATDEQFF
TRBV7-2	TRBJ2-7	.	TRBD2	TGTGCCAGCAGCACCCGACTAGCGGGGGGCTCCTACGAGCAGTACTTC	CASSTRLAGGSYEQYF
TRBV30	TRBJ1-1	.	.	TGTGCCTGGAGTGTACGGGGGTATAATATGAACACTGAAGCTTTCTTT	CAWSVRGYNMNTEAFF
TRBV5-1	TRBJ2-5	.	.	TGCGCCAGCAGCTTGGCCTACTCAGGGGTAGCCCAAGAGACCCAGTACTTC	CASSLAYSGVAQETQYF
TRBV5-1	TRBJ2-7	.	TRBD1	TGCGCCAGCAGCGCGGGACAGGGGGCTTACTACGAGCAGTACTTC	CASSAGQGAYYEQYF
TRBV6-5	TRBJ1-2	.	.	TGTGCCAGCAGTGGACGTGGTAGGGGGAGCTATGGCTACACCTTC	CASSGRGRGSYGYTF
TRBV23-1	TRBJ1-1	.	TRBD1	TGCGCCAGCAGTCAAAAAGGGGGCTTTGAAAAAAACACTGAAGCTTTCTTT	CASSQKGGFEKNTEAFF
TRBV2	TRBJ1-2	.	.	TGTGCCAGCAGTGAAGGTTTGGCAGCTAACTATGGCTACACCTTC	CASSEGLAANYGYTF
TRBV27	TRBJ1-2	.	.	TGTGCCAGCACCTCTAGGGCCCGACAGAACTATGGCTACACCTTC	CASTSRARQNYGYTF
TRBV19	TRBJ2-1	.	.	TGTGCCAGTAATGAGTTGGGGCAGTACAATGAGCAGTTCTTC	CASNELGQYNEQFF
TRBV6-5	TRBJ2-2	.	.	TGTGCCAGCAGTCGGACAGTAACAACCGGGGAGCTGTTTTTT	CASSRTVTTGELFF
TRBV6-5	TRBJ1-2	.	.	TGTGCCAGCAGTGATGACAGAGCTAACTATGGCTACACCTTC	CASSDDRANYGYTF
TRBV4-1	TRBJ2-5	.	.	TGCGCCAGCAGCCAGGGGAGGGGTATGGTCCGGGGGCGGGAGACCCAGTACTTC	CASSQGRGMVRGRETQYF
TRBV5-1	TRBJ1-2	.	.	TGCGCCAGCAGCTTGGCCCCAGGGACTCTATACGGCTACACCTTC	CASSLAPGTLYGYTF
TRBV5-4	TRBJ1-2	.	TRBD1	TGTGCCAGCAGCTTGGGGGGACAGGGGAACTATGGCTACACCTTC	CASSLGGQGNYGYTF
TRBV4-2	TRBJ2-1	.	TRBD2	TGTGCCAGCAGCCAAGGGGTCGGGGGGGTATACAATGAGCAGTTCTTC	CASSQGVGGVYNEQFF
TRBV11-2	TRBJ1-4	.	.	TGTGCCAGCAGCCCCCCGGGGAAGTCTAATGAAAAACTGTTTTTT	CASSPPGKSNEKLFF
TRBV25-1	TRBJ2-7	.	.	TGTGCCAGCAGTGAACTGTTGGCAGGTCGAACCTACGAGCAGTACTTC	CASSELLAGRTYEQYF
TRBV19	TRBJ2-7	.	.	TGTGCCAGTAGAGGGAGGGGGTACGAGCAGTACTTC	CASRGRGYEQYF
TRBV29-1	TRBJ2-7	few	.	TGCAGCGTTGCAACAGCTTACGAGCAGTACTTC	CSVATAYEQYF
TRBV19	TRBJ2-5	.	.	TGTGCCAGTAGTATTTCTTTTTCGGAAGAGACCCAGTACTTC	CASSISFSEETQYF
TRBV30	TRBJ1-1	.	.	TGTGCCTGGGACCCGGGTCACATGAACACTGAAGCTTTCTTT	CAWDPGHMNTEAFF
TRBV2	TRBJ2-4	.	TRBD2	TGTGCCAGCAACCCAAGCGGGACAGCCAAAAACATTCAGTACTTC	CASNPSGTAKNIQYF